What follows are 20 T cell receptor beta chains derived from one specimen sequenced in a study of T cells after yellow fever vaccination. MiXCR was run by TCRdb on the 5' RACE reads, yielding one entry per CDR3 protein. The sample holds 170,000 or so distinct CDR3 sequences, approximately 6% seen once. The sample here was CD4+ T cells sorted from PBMCs, taken on the day of the first yellow fever vaccination. Every receptor here comes from a young man who received the YFV17D yellow fever vaccine.

As for this clonotype: A much bigger clone sits one base away, suggesting this may be a read error. The chain carries TRBV20-1 and TRBJ2-1, with D possibly being TRBD1 (5 bases). This CDR3 has 13 residues. Looked up from germline, CDR1 is DFQATT and CDR2 is SNEGSKA (reference sequence). CDR3 in amino acids: CRVWARAMDEQFF. The CDR3 region has the DNA TGCAGAGTCTGGGCCAGGGCTATGGATGAGCAGTTCTTC.

In its sample, this clonotype was seen a few times. J is TRBJ2-3 and V is TRBV10-3, with 9 nucleotides matching TRBD2. J gave up 2 bases and V 8 bases, and 8 bases lay outside the gene matches. Germline-derived CDR1 and CDR2 are ENHRY and SYGVKD. CDR3 size: 15 residues. CDR3 protein: CAILASGAYTDTQYF. The CDR3 region has the DNA TGTGCCATCTTGGCTAGCGGGGCGTACACAGATACGCAGTATTTT.

This clonotype was found many times. The chain uses TRBV7-3 and TRBJ2-1, with TRBD1 matching 10 bases. The V and J ends lost 6 bases and 6 bases, in that order; junction bases with no gene match: 11. The CDR3 is 16 residues long. Germline assignment: CDR1 SGHTA and CDR2 FQGTGA. This CDR3 reads CASRQGGTGAVNEQFF. DNA of the CDR3: TGTGCCAGCAGACAGGGGGGGACAGGGGCAGTCAATGAGCAGTTCTTC.

This clonotype has ten or more counts. The chain is built from TRBV7-2 and TRBJ2-5, with TRBD2 matching 14 bases. CDR1 is SGHTA and CDR2 is FQGNSA in the germline V gene. The CDR3 covers 16 residues. Trimming cost V 5 bases and J 0 bases; bases outside gene matches: 2. The CDR3 sequence is CASSRLAGGNQETQYF. The CDR3 coding sequence is TGTGCCAGCAGCCGACTAGCGGGGGGGAACCAAGAGACCCAGTACTTC. Full variable domain (missing parts from reference TRBV7-2 and TRBJ2-5): GAGVSQSPSNKVTEKGKDVELRCDPISGHTALYWYRQSLGQGLEFLIYFQGNSAPDKSGLPSDRFSAERTGGSVSTLTIQRTQQEDSAVYLCASSRLAGGNQETQYFGPGTRLLVL.

A few counts support this clonotype. The chain joins TRBV10-3 to TRBJ2-3; 8 bases align to TRBD1. CDR1 ENHRY and CDR2 SYGVKD come from the germline V gene. CDR3 size: 14 residues. Trimming at V came to 11 bases and at J to 3 bases, leaving 10 bases not matched to a gene. The CDR3, as DNA: TGTGCCTCCCCCGCGACAGGGGATACAGATACGCAGTATTTT. Amino acids: CASPATGDTDTQYF.

This sequence joins TRBV25-1 and TRBJ1-6; D gene uncertain. Germline CDR1 and CDR2: MGHDK and SYGVNS. Trimming removed 4 bases from V and 7 bases from J, with 11 bases in between. The CDR3 consists of 14 residues. The chain's CDR3 is CASSVPGSNSPLHF. In DNA, the CDR3 is TGTGCCAGCAGTGTTCCCGGATCAAATTCACCCCTCCACTTT.

The V gene is TRBV7-2, the J gene TRBJ1-2; D gene uncertain. Deletions cut 1 base from V and 2 bases from J, with 8 bases between. The V gene's germline CDR1 is SGHTA and CDR2 FQGNSA. The CDR3 covers 14 residues. The CDR3 DNA reads as TGTGCCAGCAGCTTAGATCGACGGAACTATGGCTACACCTTC. Its translation: CASSLDRRNYGYTF.

Many counts were recorded for this clonotype. The J gene is TRBJ1-1, the V gene TRBV5-1; D not resolved. The germline CDR1 and CDR2 sequences are SGHRS and YFSETQ. This CDR3 spans 14 amino acids. Trimming took off 0 bases at V and 3 bases at J, with 9 bases between the two ends. Here the CDR3 DNA reads TGCGCCAGCAGCTTGGGGGTCGGGGACACTGAAGCTTTCTTT. Its translation: CASSLGVGDTEAFF. Full variable domain (remainder filled in from reference TRBV5-1 and TRBJ1-1): KAGVTQTPRYLIKTRGQQVTLSCSPISGHRSVSWYQQTPGQGLQFLFEYFSETQRNKGNFPGRFSGRQFSNSRSEMNVSTLELGDSALYLCASSLGVGDTEAFFGQGTRLTVV.

This clonotype was counted at least ten times. This chain connects TRBV12-3 or TRBV12-4 to TRBJ2-3; 7 bases agree with TRBD1. The CDR3 is 14 amino acids. V lost 3 bases, J lost 2 bases, and 2 bases stayed unmatched. The CDR3 region is CASSLGTVTDTQYF. CDR3 DNA sequence: TGTGCCAGCAGTTTGGGGACAGTCACAGATACGCAGTATTTT.

In its sample, this clonotype was seen a few times. The chain carries TRBV6-1 and TRBJ2-7, with TRBD1 as a possible D gene (5 bases). CDR3 length: 13 amino acids. Germline-derived CDR1 and CDR2 are MNHNS and SASEGT. V lost 6 bases to trimming and J lost 3 bases, with 12 bases between them. CDR3 coding DNA: TGTGCCAGCAGCGCAGGGTGGCTCTACGAGCAGTACGTC. Its translation: CASSAGWLYEQYV.

The chain employs TRBV20-1 and TRBJ2-3; no clear D. CDR1 is DFQATT, CDR2 SNEGSKA, per germline (reference sequence). V was clipped by 3 bases and J by 3 bases, with 10 bases between them. This CDR3 comprises 13 residues. CDR3 DNA: TGCAGTGCTAGGTTGGGCGCTACAGATACGCAGTATTTT. Its protein is CSARLGATDTQYF.

This clonotype has ten or more counts. The chain employs TRBV7-2 and TRBJ1-5; TRBD1 matches at 8 bases. The CDR3 sequence is 15 residues long. Per the germline V gene, CDR1 is SGHTA and CDR2 is FQGNSA. V was clipped by 5 bases and J by 4 bases; unmatched bases: 7. Written as DNA, the CDR3 is TGTGCCAGCAGCATACGGACAGGGTGGAATCAGCCCCAGCATTTT. Translation: CASSIRTGWNQPQHF.

This clonotype has at least ten counts. This rearrangement joins TRBV6-5 to TRBJ2-7; D is undetermined. This CDR3 has 15 amino acids. Trimming removed 2 bases from V and 2 bases from J, with 13 bases in between. Germline assignment: CDR1 MNHEY and CDR2 SVGAGI. The CDR3 reads CASSYAVGRAYEQYF. The CDR3 DNA sequence: TGTGCCAGCAGTTACGCGGTTGGAAGGGCCTACGAGCAGTACTTC.

This clonotype was seen ten or more times. The V gene is TRBV11-3, the J gene TRBJ2-5; either TRBD1 or TRBD2 may fit D (6 bases each). V dropped 5 bases and J dropped 4 bases, with 20 bases sitting between them. The V gene's germline CDR1 is SGHNT and CDR2 YENEEA. This CDR3 region has 16 residues. CDR3 coding DNA: TGTGCCAGCAGCCCGCCCGTCGGCCGGGGGCGAGAGACCCAGTACTTC. This codes for CASSPPVGRGRETQYF.

This clonotype was observed at least ten times. In DNA form, the CDR3 reads TGTGCCAGCAGCTTTTTCCACAGGGGAAACACTGAAGCTTTCTTT. It is translated as CASSFFHRGNTEAFF. The rearrangement joins TRBV7-9 to TRBJ1-1; TRBD1 matches at 7 bases. V gave up 3 bases and J gave up 2 bases; unmatched junction bases: 6. The CDR3 is 15 residues long. Germline values: CDR1 SEHNR, CDR2 FQNEAQ (reference sequence).

This clonotype turned up a few times. V gene TRBV3-1 combines with J gene TRBJ2-5; D unclear. The CDR3 consists of 14 residues. Germline lookup yields CDR1 LGHDT and CDR2 YNNKEL (reference sequence). V was cut by 2 bases and J by 0 bases, with 7 bases left in between. CDR3 DNA: TGTGCCAGCAGCCAATTCCGGGACCAAGAGACCCAGTACTTC. Encoded protein: CASSQFRDQETQYF.

The chain combines TRBV5-4 with TRBJ2-3, with D perhaps TRBD1 (5 bases). CDR1 SGHNT and CDR2 YYREEE come from the germline V gene (reference sequence). With 0 bases removed from V and 0 bases from J, the gap between germline ends came to 11 bases. The CDR3 is made up of 16 amino acids. CDR3 coding DNA: TGTGCCAGCAGCTTGGCTACGGACACTAGCACAGATACGCAGTATTTT. Translation gives CASSLATDTSTDTQYF.

This clonotype was detected many times. The V gene is TRBV25-1, the J gene TRBJ1-4; D not resolved. Germline assignment: CDR1 MGHDK and CDR2 SYGVNS. Trimming took 4 bases from V and 3 from J, leaving 6 bases between them. The CDR3 runs 13 residues. CDR3 sequence: CASSGSPNEKLFF. The CDR3 bases are TGTGCCAGCAGTGGGAGTCCTAATGAAAAACTGTTTTTT.

This clonotype was recorded many times. This chain uses TRBV7-2 with TRBJ2-2; D is uncertain. Germline CDR1 SGHTA, CDR2 FQGNSA. The CDR3 spans 14 residues. The V gene lost 3 bases and the J gene lost 3 bases, with 8 bases spanning the gap. The CDR3 here is CASSFGWDTGELFF. The DNA for the CDR3 is TGTGCCAGCAGCTTTGGCTGGGACACCGGGGAGCTGTTTTTT.

This clonotype appeared a few times. The chain employs TRBV19 and TRBJ1-5; D ambiguous. Deletions cut 3 bases from V and 7 bases from J, with 10 bases between. CDR1 LNHDA and CDR2 SQIVND come from the germline V gene (reference sequence). This CDR3 is 13 amino acids long. As DNA, the CDR3 is TGTGCCAGTAGTATTCGCCCGAGACAGCCCCAGCATTTT. Amino acids: CASSIRPRQPQHF.